A single sample gave rise to the 20 T cell receptor beta chains below, sequenced in a study of T-cell reconstitution after alpha-beta-depleted transplantation in children. During its preparation, the TCRbeta library received unique molecular identifiers. TCRdb re-derived calls from the PCR reads in MiXCR, one entry per CDR3 protein. The data contain 250,000 to 300,000 distinct CDR3 sequences, approximately 10% of them singletons. The input for sequencing was peripheral blood, taken 180 days after TCRalphabeta/CD19-depleted stem cell transplant. Source of these receptors: a male patient between 2 and 10 years old who had a stem cell transplant for chronic granulomatous disease, so the T cells may come from the graft donor.

This clonotype was recorded many times. J is TRBJ2-7 and V is TRBV7-6, with D tentatively TRBD1 or TRBD2 (6 bases each). Trimming shortened V by 5 bases and J by 6 bases, and 26 bases separated the two germline ends. The CDR3 has 17 residues. CDR1 is SGHVS and CDR2 is FNYEAQ in the germline V gene. The CDR3 is CASSPLRGGSSRFEQYF. Written as DNA, the CDR3 is TGTGCCAGCAGCCCACTCCGAGGGGGGTCATCTCGTTTCGAGCAGTACTTC.

On this clonotype: This may arise from a read error, as a much more abundant clone is one base away. This sequence joins TRBV29-1 and TRBJ2-7, with D perhaps matching TRBD1 (5 bases). CDR3 size: 12 residues. CDR1 is SQVTM, CDR2 ANQGSEA, per germline. The CDR3 loop reads CSVSGQHYKQYF. In DNA form, the CDR3 reads TGCAGCGTTTCAGGGCAACACTACAAGCAGTACTTC.

This clonotype came up many times. This sequence joins TRBV20-1 and TRBJ2-2; the D gene is possibly TRBD2 (6 bases). The CDR3 consists of 16 residues. V lost 1 base and J 0 bases, leaving 12 bases between the germline ends. Germline V gives CDR1 DFQATT, CDR2 SNEGSKA (reference sequence). The CDR3 DNA reads as TGCAGTGCTAGAGGACTAGAGCGGTCGAACACCGGGGAGCTGTTTTTT. It encodes CSARGLERSNTGELFF.

This clonotype has ten or more counts. The rearrangement uses TRBV10-3 and TRBJ2-7, with no clear D. V dropped 3 bases and J dropped 3 bases, with 9 bases sitting between them. Germline assignment: CDR1 ENHRY and CDR2 SYGVKD. The CDR3 totals 13 residues. The CDR3 here is CAISEVQNYEQYF. DNA of the CDR3: TGTGCCATCAGTGAAGTACAGAACTACGAGCAGTACTTC.

Many counts were recorded for this clonotype. J is TRBJ2-3 and V is TRBV27, with D tentatively TRBD1 (5 bases). CDR1 MNHEY and CDR2 SMNVEV come from the germline V gene (reference sequence). The V end was cut by 5 bases, the J end by 10 bases, with 25 bases between. The length of the CDR3 is 16 residues. For the CDR3, the DNA is TGTGCCAGCAGTAACCCACAGGAGATTTCACTATACGCGCAGTATTTT. Protein product: CASSNPQEISLYAQYF.

Ten or more counts support this clonotype. This sequence joins TRBV7-2 and TRBJ2-1, with D tentatively TRBD2 (6 bases). The CDR3 consists of 15 residues. Germline CDR1 and CDR2: SGHTA and FQGNSA. V shed 1 base and J shed 7 bases, with 14 bases lying between them. The CDR3 region has the DNA TGTGCCAGCAGCTTAGAGGGTAGCGGCTGGAATGAGCAGTTCTTC. Amino acids: CASSLEGSGWNEQFF. Drawing the rest from reference TRBV7-2 and TRBJ2-1, the complete variable domain is GAGVSQSPSNKVTEKGKDVELRCDPISGHTALYWYRQSLGQGLEFLIYFQGNSAPDKSGLPSDRFSAERTGGSVSTLTIQRTQQEDSAVYLCASSLEGSGWNEQFFGPGTRLTVL.

Many counts were recorded for this clonotype. The rearrangement links TRBV4-2 to TRBJ2-5; D remains ambiguous. V was trimmed by 2 bases and J by 1 base, leaving 2 bases between them. Germline lookup yields CDR1 LGHNA and CDR2 YNFKEQ. CDR3 length: 12 residues. In DNA, the CDR3 is TGTGCCAGCAGCCAAACCCAAGAGACCCAGTACTTC. It yields the protein CASSQTQETQYF.

This clonotype has a count of ten or more. This chain links TRBV27 with TRBJ2-7, with D unresolved. The V end was cut by 3 bases, the J end by 3 bases, with 15 bases between. Per germline, CDR1 MNHEY and CDR2 SMNVEV (reference sequence). This CDR3 is 15 amino acids long. The CDR3 DNA sequence: TGTGCCAGCAGTTTTGGGCTAGTATCAGACTACGAGCAGTACTTC. As protein: CASSFGLVSDYEQYF.

This clonotype appeared many times. This chain joins TRBV28 and TRBJ2-7; 10 positions agree with TRBD2. The CDR3 is 16 amino acids. Germline CDR1 and CDR2: MDHEN and SYDVKM. The ends lost 2 bases at V and 4 bases at J; junction bases unmatched: 8. CDR3 loop: CASSLSGGARSYEQYF. For the CDR3, the DNA is TGTGCCAGCAGTTTAAGCGGGGGGGCAAGAAGTTACGAGCAGTACTTC. The full variable domain, with the rest looked up from reference TRBV28 and TRBJ2-7, is DVKVTQSSRYLVKRTGEKVFLECVQDMDHENMFWYRQDPGLGLRLIYFSYDVKMKEKGDIPEGYSVSREKKERFSLILESASTNQTSMYLCASSLSGGARSYEQYFGPGTRLTVT.

The chain has TRBV7-6 and TRBJ2-7; no clear D gene. The CDR3 has 12 residues. Trimming pared 4 bases from V and 5 bases from J, leaving 9 bases between. The V gene's germline CDR1 is SGHVS and CDR2 FNYEAQ. The CDR3 reads CASSSLLDEQYF. Here the CDR3 DNA reads TGTGCCAGCAGCTCCCTTCTTGACGAGCAGTACTTC.

This clonotype was recorded many times. One end of the junction is discordant with germline, which a read error may explain. This CDR3 reads CATMDSGDPYAQYF. The CDR3 DNA is TGTGCCACCATGGATAGCGGGGACCCCTACGCGCAGTACTTC. The V and J genes are TRBV15 and TRBJ2-7; TRBD2 matches at 8 bases. Germline V CDR1 and CDR2: LNHNV, YYDKDF (reference sequence). The CDR3 is 14 residues long.

This clonotype was counted ten times or more. V usage is TRBV11-2 and J usage is TRBJ2-5, with D possibly TRBD2 on 6 matching bases. Per germline, CDR1 SGHAT and CDR2 FQNNGV. CDR3 length equals 12 residues. Deletions cut 7 bases from V and 5 bases from J, with 11 bases between. This chain's CDR3 is CASTLGGETQYF. The CDR3 nucleotides are TGTGCCAGCACCCTTGGGGGGGAGACCCAGTACTTC.

In this sample, this clonotype turned up many times. The chain joins TRBV11-2 to TRBJ2-5; a weak D match, TRBD2 (5 bases). Trimming stripped 4 bases from V and 5 bases from J, with 17 bases between. The CDR3 runs to 15 residues. CDR1 and CDR2 (germline): SGHAT, FQNNGV. The CDR3, as DNA: TGTGCCAGCAGCTCCCGGGTCCTAGCTGGGGAGACCCAGTACTTC. As protein: CASSSRVLAGETQYF.

As regards this clonotype: Possible read error: a much larger clone is one base away. V gene TRBV29-1 combines with J gene TRBJ2-3; 11 nucleotides line up with TRBD2. The CDR3 is made up of 15 amino acids. With 7 bases clipped from V and 2 bases from J, the junction kept 8 bases outside the gene matches. Per germline, CDR1 SQVTM and CDR2 ANQGSEA. In nucleotides, the CDR3 is TGCAGCGCCAAGACTAGCGGGATTCCCACAGATACGCAGTATTTT. This gives the protein CSAKTSGIPTDTQYF.

The table lists this clonotype with many counts. The V and J genes are TRBV29-1 and TRBJ2-5; D may correspond to TRBD1 or TRBD2 (5 bases each). Trimming took off 1 base at V and 3 bases at J, with 12 bases between the two ends. There are 14 residues in the CDR3. Per germline, CDR1 SQVTM and CDR2 ANQGSEA. The CDR3: CSVEVGRNKETQYF. The CDR3 bases are TGCAGCGTTGAAGTGGGACGAAATAAAGAGACCCAGTACTTC. The whole variable domain, filled in from reference TRBV29-1 and TRBJ2-5, reads SAVISQKPSRDICQRGTSLTIQCQVDSQVTMMFWYRQQPGQSLTLIATANQGSEATYESGFVIDKFPISRPNLTFSTLTVSNMSPEDSSIYLCSVEVGRNKETQYFGPGTRLLVL.

The chain has TRBV6-5 and TRBJ1-5; maybe TRBD1 (5 bases). The germline V gene has CDR1 MNHEY and CDR2 SVGAGI. The ends were cut back, 2 bases at V and 7 bases at J, with 9 bases in the middle. The CDR3 contains 13 residues. The CDR3 loop reads CASSYGREQPQHF. The CDR3 DNA reads TGTGCCAGCAGTTACGGCAGGGAACAGCCCCAGCATTTT.

This clonotype was seen ten or more times. This sequence joins TRBV28 and TRBJ2-7; D remains ambiguous. The germline CDR1 and CDR2 sequences are MDHEN and SYDVKM. V lost 2 bases to trimming and J lost 7 bases, with 9 bases between them. The CDR3 sequence is 12 residues long. CDR3 sequence reads: CASSLDSSEQYF. The CDR3 bases are TGTGCCAGCAGTTTAGACTCCTCAGAGCAGTACTTC.

This clonotype was recorded many times. This chain uses TRBV20-1 with TRBJ2-5; 9 nucleotides match TRBD1. The CDR3 has 18 amino acids. In germline, CDR1 is DFQATT, CDR2 SNEGSKA (reference sequence). J was trimmed by 2 bases and V by 2 bases; bases with no gene match: 15. CDR3 nucleotides: TGCAGTGCTAGATTTCAGGGGACAGGGCTTTGGGGGCAAGAGACCCAGTACTTC. Protein product: CSARFQGTGLWGQETQYF.

This clonotype was observed at least ten times. The chain has TRBV5-1 and TRBJ2-5, with 7 bases lining up with TRBD1. The CDR3 runs to 14 residues. Trimming took 4 bases from V and 2 from J; bases not matched to a gene: 5. In germline, CDR1 is SGHRS, CDR2 YFSETQ. DNA for the CDR3: TGCGCCAGCAGCACGGGACAGCTGCAAGAGACCCAGTACTTC. It encodes CASSTGQLQETQYF.

This clonotype was recorded a few times. The chain recombines TRBV19 with TRBJ2-2; TRBD2 matches at 7 bases. Trimming took 6 bases from V and 4 from J; bases not matched to a gene: 8. The CDR3 consists of 15 residues. CDR1 LNHDA and CDR2 SQIVND come from the germline V gene (reference sequence). The DNA for the CDR3 is TGTGCCAGTAGCACGGGGGAGGGGACCACCGGGGAGCTGTTTTTT. It translates to CASSTGEGTTGELFF.